The rows below give T cell receptor beta chains drawn from one sample of a study of OX40 agonist ivuxolimab in advanced cancers. The data were produced by immunoSEQ multiplex PCR, yet TCRdb's version contains in-frame clones alone and is incomplete. The sample holds about 79,000 clones, 85% to 95% seen once. Sequenced material: CD4+ or CD8+ T cells sorted from blood, taken in a trial of the OX40 agonist ivuxolimab. Receptors originate from an adult with an advanced solid tumor such as melanoma, head and neck, liver or kidney cancer. Both conserved end residues are part of each CDR3. The order of the fields is J gene, D gene, clone size, CDR3 length, V gene, CDR3 protein, CDR3 DNA. D genes are given only for firm matches. The size entry is marked missing in some rows and otherwise reads once, few, many or a size class.

TRBJ1-1	.	once	16	TRBV6-5	CASSYSIGEIGAEAFF	TGTGCCAGCAGTTACTCTATCGGGGAGATAGGGGCTGAAGCTTTCTTT
TRBJ2-5	.	.	15	TRBV5-4	CASSLGGSPPETQYF	TGTGCCAGCAGCTTGGGGGGGTCCCCCCCAGAGACCCAGTACTTC
TRBJ1-1	TRBD1	.	14	TRBV5-1	CASSPGTGGLEAFF	TGCGCCAGCAGCCCGGGGACAGGGGGGCTGGAAGCTTTCTTT
TRBJ1-3	.	.	18	TRBV6-4	CASSGHSPRDLREDTIYF	TGTGCCAGCAGTGGCCACTCTCCCCGGGACCTACGGGAGGACACCATATATTTT
TRBJ2-7	.	.	13	TRBV27	CASSRQGNYEQYF	TGTGCCAGTTCACGGCAGGGGAACTACGAGCAGTACTTC
TRBJ2-7	.	.	15	TRBV6-6	CASSYWARALTGQYF	TGTGCCAGCAGTTACTGGGCCAGGGCCCTCACGGGGCAGTACTTC
TRBJ2-7	.	.	13	TRBV9	CASSAGNTYEQYF	TGTGCCAGCAGCGCAGGGAATACCTACGAGCAGTACTTC
TRBJ1-6	.	once	13	TRBV19	CASSIYSNSPLHF	TGTGCCAGTAGTATCTACAGTAATTCACCCCTCCACTTT
TRBJ1-2	TRBD1	.	15	TRBV27	CASSLVAGGAYGYTF	TGTGCCAGCAGTTTAGTAGCAGGGGGCGCCTATGGCTACACCTTC
TRBJ2-7	TRBD1	.	14	TRBV27	CASSFGTASYEQYF	TGTGCCAGCAGTTTTGGGACAGCATCCTACGAGCAGTACTTC
TRBJ2-3	.	.	15	TRBV7-3	CASSLTGLAGDTQYF	TGTGCCAGCAGCTTAACTGGCTTGGCAGGAGATACGCAGTATTTT
TRBJ2-7	.	.	17	TRBV27	CASSLSRGGDLNYEQYF	TGTGCCAGCAGTTTATCCCGAGGTGGGGACCTCAACTACGAGCAGTACTTC
TRBJ1-5	.	.	14	TRBV5-6	CASKRGASNQPQHF	TGTGCCAGCAAGCGGGGGGCGTCCAATCAGCCCCAGCATTTT
TRBJ1-1	.	.	16	TRBV9	CASSAGLDIMNTEAFF	TGTGCCAGCAGTGCGGGCCTGGACATCATGAACACTGAAGCTTTCTTT
TRBJ2-7	.	.	16	TRBV27	CASRTNARDTYYEQYF	TGTGCCAGCAGGACTAATGCCCGGGACACATACTACGAGCAGTACTTC
TRBJ1-1	.	.	13	TRBV19	CASETGVNTEAFF	TGTGCCAGCGAAACGGGAGTGAACACTGAAGCTTTCTTT
TRBJ2-3	.	.	15	TRBV6-5	CASSYPPGGGDTQYF	TGTGCCAGCAGTTACCCCCCAGGGGGGGGAGATACGCAGTATTTT
TRBJ2-7	TRBD1	.	15	TRBV13	CASSPTGTAIYEQYF	TGTGCCAGCAGCCCAACCGGGACAGCGATATACGAGCAGTACTTC
TRBJ1-1	.	once	13	TRBV10-1	CASSPGGGTEAFF	TGCGCCAGCAGCCCGGGAGGCGGCACTGAAGCTTTCTTT
TRBJ1-1	.	.	14	TRBV27	CASSTTNINTEAFF	TGTGCCAGCAGTACGACCAATATAAACACTGAAGCTTTCTTT
TRBJ2-2	.	.	16	TRBV15	CATSRPQGPTKGELFF	TGTGCCACCAGCAGACCTCAGGGACCGACGAAAGGGGAGCTGTTTTTT
TRBJ2-6	TRBD2	.	15	TRBV7-6	CATRGGAQGANVLTF	TGTGCCACCCGGGGGGGGGCGCAAGGGGCCAACGTCCTGACTTTC
TRBJ2-1	TRBD2	.	17	TRBV19	CASSIIELAGGLNEQFF	TGTGCCAGTAGTATAATCGAACTAGCGGGGGGTCTGAATGAGCAGTTCTTC
TRBJ2-3	.	.	15	TRBV27	CASSFFPLGTDTQYF	TGTGCCAGCAGTTTCTTCCCTCTTGGCACAGATACGCAGTATTTT